This TCR beta chain was identified in a study of shared clonotypes between healthy human individuals. Overall study context: Three plates each covered CD4 naive and memory; CD8 naive two, CD8 memory one.

Findings of the study overall: Despite large depth, sorted-subset datasets appeared incompletely sequenced.

Naive CD8 cells, CD45RO-negative and positively selected for CCR7, excluded terminally differentiated effector memory CD45RA+ cells. The CDR3 is 13 residues long. From germline, CDR1 is GTSNPN and CDR2 SVGIG (reference sequence). V lost 2 bases and J 0 bases, leaving 8 bases between the germline ends. Profiled with immunoSEQ multiplex PCR; TCRdb holds only in-frame clones, not every one. The profile shows roughly 2.1 million clones, 85% to 95% of them singletons. In regard to this clone: Its specificity is not known.

This receptor was identified in a young man in good health. Some clones in this sample may be carry-over from other donors' samples. The chain couples TRBV30 to TRBJ2-7; TRBD2 is a possible D gene (5 bases). Source material: naive CD8+ T cells from PBMCs. CDR3: CAWSIGNSYEQYF. Here the CDR3 DNA reads TGTGCCTGGAGTATCGGGAACTCCTACGAGCAGTACTTC.